Shown below are 4 T cell receptor beta chains from a single sample sequenced in a study of CD8+ T cells in alopecia areata. RNA was isolated and reverse transcribed to cDNA, the sequencing template. Assay: immunoSEQ multiplex PCR; the TCRdb copy retains only in-frame clones and omits some. This sample yields about 180,000 clones, of which around three fifths are seen a single time; roughly 14% belongs to the top ten. The sequences come from CD4+ T cells sorted from blood, collected at week 0. Source of these receptors: a human donor with alopecia areata.

The chain recombines TRBV30 with TRBJ1-1, with D unclear. With 4 bases removed from V and 4 bases from J, the gap between germline ends came to 10 bases. Germline V gene lookup returns CDR1 GTSNPN and CDR2 SVGIG (reference sequence). The CDR3 has 12 amino acids. Written as DNA, the CDR3 is TGTGCCTGGAAGAGGGAGGGCACTGAAGCTTTCTTT. Encoded protein: CAWKREGTEAFF.

This clone has only a few counts. The rearrangement joins TRBV4-1 to TRBJ2-3; D is perhaps TRBD2 (5 bases). The CDR3 is 16 residues long. Germline V lookup: CDR1 MGHRA, CDR2 YSYEKL. The ends were cut back, 0 bases at V and 0 bases at J, with 10 bases in the middle. CDR3 protein: CASSQERRVSTDTQYF. The CDR3 bases are TGCGCCAGCAGCCAAGAACGGCGGGTTAGCACAGATACGCAGTATTTT.

This chain connects TRBV29-1 to TRBJ2-1; the D is unclear. Germline values: CDR1 SQVTM, CDR2 ANQGSEA. This CDR3 comprises 10 residues. Between the trimmed V and J ends, which lost 4 bases and 6 bases, there was a span of 4 bases. The CDR3 DNA follows: TGCAGCGTTGCGTTCAATGAGCAGTTCTTC. Amino acid sequence: CSVAFNEQFF.

The sample holds a few counts of this clone. The chain combines TRBV7-9 with TRBJ1-4; 7 bases map to TRBD1. This CDR3 spans 16 amino acids. V shed 5 bases, J shed 3 bases, and the junction held 9 bases outside the gene matches. Germline CDR1 and CDR2: SEHNR and FQNEAQ (reference sequence). The CDR3 reads CASSPGTAGSNEKLFF. Here the CDR3 DNA reads TGTGCCAGCAGCCCGGGGACAGCGGGCTCTAATGAAAAACTGTTTTTT.